These 14 T cell receptor beta chains originate from one sample sequenced in a study of T cell responses to AZD1222 COVID-19 vaccine. Sequenced by immunoSEQ multiplex PCR; TCRdb stores in-frame clones only, minus some. The top ten clones hold around 3.8% of a sample with around 140,000 clones, around 90% of them seen once. This specimen consisted of peripheral blood, obtained 28 days after the second AZD1222 dose. These TCRs come from an adult who received the AZD1222 COVID-19 vaccine.

The gene calls are TRBV7-2 and TRBJ2-1; D is perhaps TRBD2 (7 bases). CDR1 SGHTA and CDR2 FQGNSA come from the germline V gene. V lost 4 bases and J lost 4, with 14 bases in between. The CDR3 runs 15 residues. CDR3 residues: CASSYWGGDYNEQFF. In DNA, the CDR3 is TGTGCCAGCAGCTACTGGGGGGGCGATTACAATGAGCAGTTCTTC.

The chain links TRBV4-3 to TRBJ1-2, with TRBD1 identical over 9 bases. The germline gives CDR1 LGHNA, CDR2 YSLEER. The CDR3 extends over 15 amino acids. V was pared by 1 base and J by 4 bases, with 4 bases of the junction left unmatched. Written as DNA, the CDR3 is TGCGCCAGCAGCCAAGGGCACAGGGGGCTCTATGGCTACACCTTC. This sequence encodes CASSQGHRGLYGYTF.

The chain carries TRBV5-4 and TRBJ1-1, with 8 bases fitting TRBD1. The V and J ends lost 2 bases and 2 bases, in that order; junction bases with no gene match: 5. In germline, CDR1 is SGHNT, CDR2 YYREEE (reference sequence). The CDR3 loop spans 15 amino acids. CDR3 sequence (DNA): TGTGCCAGCAGCTTTGGACAGGGAAGAAACACTGAAGCTTTCTTT. Its translation: CASSFGQGRNTEAFF.

This clone has only a few counts. The J gene is TRBJ2-3, the V gene TRBV24-1; D perhaps matches TRBD2 (6 bases). The CDR3 runs to 17 residues. Germline loops: CDR1 KGHDR, CDR2 SFDVKD. Trimming removed 3 bases at V and 2 bases at J, with 17 bases between. The CDR3 DNA follows: TGTGCCACCAGTGATCCGATGACGGGGGTGGACACAGATACGCAGTATTTT. Its protein is CATSDPMTGVDTDTQYF.

The genes are TRBV4-1 and TRBJ1-3, with unresolved D. Trimming shortened V by 2 bases and J by 1 base, and 9 bases separated the two germline ends. The CDR3 runs to 15 residues. CDR1 and CDR2 (germline): MGHRA, YSYEKL. The CDR3 DNA reads as TGCGCCAGCAGCCAATCTGACGGGTCTGGAAACACCATATATTTT. Protein product: CASSQSDGSGNTIYF.

This chain connects TRBV7-3 to TRBJ2-1; 9 bases are shared with TRBD1. J gave up 8 bases and V 2 bases, and 10 bases lay outside the gene matches. The CDR3 extends over 16 amino acids. Germline CDR1 and CDR2: SGHTA and FQGTGA. CDR3 DNA sequence: TGTGCCAGCAGCTTATTACCGGGACAGGGTGTGGATGAGCAGTTCTTC. This translates into CASSLLPGQGVDEQFF.

The J gene is TRBJ2-1, the V gene TRBV5-1, with 10 bases matching TRBD2. Germline CDR1 is SGHRS and CDR2 is YFSETQ. Trimming cost V 0 bases and J 7 bases; bases outside gene matches: 7. This CDR3 is built from 16 residues. CDR3 sequence (DNA): TGCGCCAGCAGCTTGGGCGGGACTAGCGCGGGTAATGAGCAGTTCTTC. It is translated as CASSLGGTSAGNEQFF.

This clone was seen only once. CDR3 sequence: CASSRDEFTEAFF. In DNA form, the CDR3 reads TGTGCCAGCTCTCGGGACGAATTCACTGAAGCTTTCTTT. The chain carries TRBV18 and TRBJ1-1, with D maybe TRBD1 (5 bases). The V end was cut by 6 bases, the J end by 4 bases, with 12 bases between. Germline CDR1 reads KGHSH; CDR2 reads LQKENI. This CDR3 region has 13 residues.

The chain employs TRBV11-2 and TRBJ1-1; D is ambiguous. Germline CDR1 reads SGHAT; CDR2 reads FQNNGV. The CDR3 runs 17 residues. Trimming took off 2 bases at V and 0 bases at J, with 16 bases between the two ends. CDR3 sequence: CASSLPSRPRLNTEAFF. CDR3 DNA sequence: TGTGCCAGCAGCTTACCCTCCAGGCCAAGGCTGAACACTGAAGCTTTCTTT.

The chain links TRBV4-2 to TRBJ2-7, with 8 bases matching TRBD2. Germline loops: CDR1 LGHNA, CDR2 YNFKEQ. V shed 2 bases and J 0 bases; nucleotides not matched to a gene: 6. This CDR3 comprises 16 residues. CDR3 amino acids: CASSQNPSGSSYEQYF. CDR3 DNA sequence: TGTGCCAGCAGCCAAAACCCAAGCGGGAGCTCCTACGAGCAGTACTTC.

This chain connects TRBV30 to TRBJ1-5; D ambiguous. The V end was cut by 0 bases, the J end by 0 bases, with 9 bases between. The germline V gene encodes CDR1 GTSNPN and CDR2 SVGIG (reference sequence). The CDR3 runs 15 residues. CDR3 coding DNA: TGTGCCTGGAGTGTCGGTGCCTATAGCAATCAGCCCCAGCATTTT. It encodes CAWSVGAYSNQPQHF.

This chain uses TRBV30 with TRBJ2-7, with TRBD2 as a possible D gene (6 bases). This CDR3 is built from 11 residues. The V end lost 2 bases, the J end lost 4 bases, and 6 bases lay between the germline ends. Germline V gene sequence: CDR1 GTSNPN, CDR2 SVGIG (reference sequence). In DNA, the CDR3 is TGTGCCTGGAGTCGGGGGTACGAGCAGTACTTC. Translating gives CAWSRGYEQYF.

The gene calls are TRBV7-3 and TRBJ2-1; D unclear. In germline, CDR1 is SGHTA, CDR2 FQGTGA. V lost 2 bases to trimming and J lost 5 bases, with 25 bases between them. The CDR3 is 19 amino acids. In DNA, the CDR3 is TGTGCCAGCAGCTTATTTGGTCCGCGGTACCGGTTAGAAAACAATGAGCAGTTCTTC. Protein: CASSLFGPRYRLENNEQFF.

The chain couples TRBV19 to TRBJ1-3; D might be TRBD1 (6 bases). The CDR3 has 15 amino acids. Deletions cut 9 bases from V and 0 bases from J, with 15 bases between. Germline V CDR1 and CDR2: LNHDA, SQIVND (reference sequence). The CDR3 loop is CASRKDRVSGNTIYF. CDR3 in DNA: TGTGCCAGCCGGAAGGACAGAGTCTCTGGAAACACCATATATTTT. Using reference TRBV19 and TRBJ1-3 for the parts outside the CDR3, the full variable domain is DGGITQSPKYLFRKEGQNVTLSCEQNLNHDAMYWYRQDPGQGLRLIYYSQIVNDFQKGDIAEGYSVSREKKESFPLTVTSAQKNPTAFYLCASRKDRVSGNTIYFGEGSWLTVV.